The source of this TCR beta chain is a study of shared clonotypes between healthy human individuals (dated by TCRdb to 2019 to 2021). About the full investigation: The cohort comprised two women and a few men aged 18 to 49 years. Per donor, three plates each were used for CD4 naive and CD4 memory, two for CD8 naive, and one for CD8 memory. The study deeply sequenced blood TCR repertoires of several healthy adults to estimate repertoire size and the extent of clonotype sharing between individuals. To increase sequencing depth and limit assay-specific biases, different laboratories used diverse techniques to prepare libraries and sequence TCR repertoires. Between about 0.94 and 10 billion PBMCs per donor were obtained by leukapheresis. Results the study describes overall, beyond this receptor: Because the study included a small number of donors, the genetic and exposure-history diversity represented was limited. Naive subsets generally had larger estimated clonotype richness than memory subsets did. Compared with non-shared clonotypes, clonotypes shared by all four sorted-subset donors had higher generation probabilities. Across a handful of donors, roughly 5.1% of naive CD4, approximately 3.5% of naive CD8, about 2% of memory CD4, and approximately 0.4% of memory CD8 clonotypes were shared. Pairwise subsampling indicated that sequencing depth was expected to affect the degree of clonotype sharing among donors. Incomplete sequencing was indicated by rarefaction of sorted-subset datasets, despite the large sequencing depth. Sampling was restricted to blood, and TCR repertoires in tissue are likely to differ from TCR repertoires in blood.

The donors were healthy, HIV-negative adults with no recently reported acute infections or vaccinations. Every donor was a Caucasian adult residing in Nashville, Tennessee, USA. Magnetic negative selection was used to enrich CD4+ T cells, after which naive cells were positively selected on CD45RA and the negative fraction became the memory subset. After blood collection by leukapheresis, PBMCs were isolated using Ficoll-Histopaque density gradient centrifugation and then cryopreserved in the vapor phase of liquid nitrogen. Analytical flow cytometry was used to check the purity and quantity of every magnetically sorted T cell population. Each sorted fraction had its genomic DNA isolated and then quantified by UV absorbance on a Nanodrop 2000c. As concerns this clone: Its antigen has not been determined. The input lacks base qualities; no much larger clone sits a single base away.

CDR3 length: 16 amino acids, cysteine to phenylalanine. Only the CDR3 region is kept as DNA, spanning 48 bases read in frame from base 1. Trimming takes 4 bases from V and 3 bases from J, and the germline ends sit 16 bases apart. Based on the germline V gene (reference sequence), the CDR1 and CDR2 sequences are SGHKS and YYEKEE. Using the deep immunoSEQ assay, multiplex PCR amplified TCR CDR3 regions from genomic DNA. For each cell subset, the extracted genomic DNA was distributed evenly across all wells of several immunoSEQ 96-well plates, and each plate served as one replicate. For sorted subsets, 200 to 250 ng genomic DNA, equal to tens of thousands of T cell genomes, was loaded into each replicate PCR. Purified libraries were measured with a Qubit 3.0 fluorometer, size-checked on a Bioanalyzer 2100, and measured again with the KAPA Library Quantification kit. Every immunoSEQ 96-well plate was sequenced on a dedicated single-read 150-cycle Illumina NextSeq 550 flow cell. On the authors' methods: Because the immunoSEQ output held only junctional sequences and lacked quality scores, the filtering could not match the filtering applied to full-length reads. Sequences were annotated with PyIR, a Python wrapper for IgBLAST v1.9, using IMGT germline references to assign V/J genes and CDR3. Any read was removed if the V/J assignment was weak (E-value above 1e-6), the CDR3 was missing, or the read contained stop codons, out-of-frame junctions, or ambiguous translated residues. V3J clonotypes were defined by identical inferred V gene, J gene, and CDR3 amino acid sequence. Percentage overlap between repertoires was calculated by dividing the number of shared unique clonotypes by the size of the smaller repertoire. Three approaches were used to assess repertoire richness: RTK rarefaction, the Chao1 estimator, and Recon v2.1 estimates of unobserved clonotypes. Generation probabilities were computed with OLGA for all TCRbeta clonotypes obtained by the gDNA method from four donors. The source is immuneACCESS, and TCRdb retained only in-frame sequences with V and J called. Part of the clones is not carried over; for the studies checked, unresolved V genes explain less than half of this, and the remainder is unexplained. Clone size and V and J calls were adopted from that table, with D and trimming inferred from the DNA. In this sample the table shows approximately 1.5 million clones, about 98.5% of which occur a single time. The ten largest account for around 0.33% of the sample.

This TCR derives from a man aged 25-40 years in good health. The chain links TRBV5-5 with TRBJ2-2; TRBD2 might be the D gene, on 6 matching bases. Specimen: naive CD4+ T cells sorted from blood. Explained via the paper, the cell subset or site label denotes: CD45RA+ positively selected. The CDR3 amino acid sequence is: CASSRAWDFYTGELFF. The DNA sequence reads TGTGCCAGCAGCCGGGCCTGGGACTTTTACACCGGGGAGCTGTTTTTT.